This T cell receptor beta chain was found in a study of a mutant IDH1 vaccine in newly diagnosed glioma. Overall study: Before enrollment, the patients had been treated with radiotherapy alone, temozolomide alone, or both together. Most of them had received both.

Time point indicated: baseline, week 1 (first vaccination visit). Treatment denoted: pre-vaccination baseline after standard-of-care therapy. New WHO grade 3 or 4 astrocytomas that were IDH1-mutant and ATRX-lost occurred in the donors. Between the trimmed V and J ends, which lost 5 bases and 0 bases, there was a span of 10 bases. The length of the CDR3 is 14 residues. The germline V gene has CDR1 SGHNT and CDR2 YENEEA. In regard to this clone: Its cognate antigen is unknown.

TCRdb keeps only in-frame clones here, not all; method: immunoSEQ multiplex PCR. The profile shows over 55,000 clones, around 80% of them singletons. Notes on the study in general: Vaccination elicited immune responses in around 92% of patients.

This sequence joins TRBV11-3 and TRBJ1-2; no reliable D call. The TCR sequence derives from a young woman with glioma. Some clones in this sample may be carry-over from other donors' samples. Sample: peripheral blood mononuclear cells (PBMCs), taken from a glioma patient treated with radiotherapy, temozolomide or both. CDR3 bases: TGTGCCAGCAGCCTCCCCGGCGCTAACTATGGCTACACCTTC. This codes for CASSLPGANYGYTF.